One and the same sample provided the 24 T cell receptor beta chains below, sequenced in a study of CD8 T cells in Susac syndrome. Random hexamers primed reverse transcription of about 0.45 to 1 ug RNA. TCRdb reprocessed the immunoSEQ multiplex PCR reads with MiXCR, giving one entry per CDR3 protein. There are approximately 130,000 distinct CDR3 sequences in the sample; approximately 89% occur only once, and around 0.24% lies in the top ten. The sequenced sample was CD8+ T cells from PBMCs. These receptors were obtained from a human donor with multiple sclerosis.

The V call is TRBV19, the J call TRBJ2-1; TRBD2 matches 11 bases. The V segment lost 4 bases and the J segment 4 bases; nucleotides outside the gene matches: 3. There are 15 residues in the CDR3. Germline CDR1 LNHDA, CDR2 SQIVND (reference sequence). As DNA, the CDR3 is TGTGCCAGTAGTACGGGACTAGCGGAATACAATGAGCAGTTCTTC. It codes for CASSTGLAEYNEQFF. The full variable domain, in which reference TRBV19 and TRBJ2-1 provide the parts outside the CDR3, is DGGITQSPKYLFRKEGQNVTLSCEQNLNHDAMYWYRQDPGQGLRLIYYSQIVNDFQKGDIAEGYSVSREKKESFPLTVTSAQKNPTAFYLCASSTGLAEYNEQFFGPGTRLTVL.

The rearrangement uses TRBV30 and TRBJ1-1; 7 nucleotides align to TRBD1. With 3 bases clipped from V and 5 bases from J, the junction kept 6 bases outside the gene matches. In germline, CDR1 is GTSNPN, CDR2 SVGIG (reference sequence). The CDR3 loop spans 13 amino acids. The CDR3 loop reads CAWRLQGTTEAFF. The CDR3 DNA sequence: TGTGCCTGGAGATTACAGGGGACAACTGAAGCTTTCTTT.

The chain uses TRBV6-5 and TRBJ2-7, with 9 bases lining up with TRBD1. Losses at the gene ends were 8 bases for V and 7 bases for J; bases not matched to a gene: 9. The CDR3 extends over 13 amino acids. Per the germline V gene, CDR1 is MNHEY and CDR2 is SVGAGI. The CDR3 loop is CASRDRVKGEQYF. CDR3 nucleotides: TGTGCCAGCCGGGACAGGGTAAAGGGTGAGCAGTACTTC.

V is TRBV19 and J is TRBJ2-7; D is uncertain. Trimming stripped 3 bases from V and 3 bases from J, with 6 bases between. The CDR3 consists of 12 residues. Germline V gene sequence: CDR1 LNHDA, CDR2 SQIVND (reference sequence). The CDR3 region is CASSMDLYEQYF. The CDR3 bases are TGTGCCAGTAGTATGGACCTCTACGAGCAGTACTTC.

The rearrangement uses TRBV30 and TRBJ2-7; tentative D call: TRBD2 (5 bases). Germline V gives CDR1 GTSNPN, CDR2 SVGIG (reference sequence). V lost 5 bases, J lost 5 bases, and 22 bases lay in between. This CDR3 spans 15 amino acids. The CDR3 nucleotides are TGTGCCTGGGTGAGTCTCGGAGAGGAGAGGGACGAGCAGTACTTC. Its translation: CAWVSLGEERDEQYF. Combining the CDR3 with reference TRBV30 and TRBJ2-7 gives the whole variable domain SQTIHQWPATLVQPVGSPLSLECTVEGTSNPNLYWYRQAAGRGLQLLFYSVGIGQISSEVPQNLSASRPQDRQFILSSKKLLLSDSGFYLCAWVSLGEERDEQYFGPGTRLTVT.

This clonotype was found once. The chain has TRBV12-3 or TRBV12-4 and TRBJ1-1; no clear D. The CDR3 totals 12 residues. Trimming shortened V by 4 bases and J by 7 bases, and 10 bases separated the two germline ends. CDR3 DNA sequence: TGTGCCAGCAGTTGGGAGAGGGATGAAGCTTTCTTT. Translated, it gives CASSWERDEAFF.

The V gene is TRBV18, the J gene TRBJ2-5; D gene unclear. CDR3 size: 14 residues. CDR1 and CDR2 (germline): KGHSH, LQKENI. V gave up 3 bases and J gave up 1 base, with 9 bases separating them. The CDR3 coding sequence is TGTGCCAGCTCACCCCCCGGAGCCCAAGAGACCCAGTACTTC. Protein product: CASSPPGAQETQYF.

In its sample, this clonotype was seen once. The chain has TRBV7-3 and TRBJ2-5; 11 bases fit TRBD2. Per the germline V gene, CDR1 is SGHTA and CDR2 is FQGTGA. This CDR3 is built from 15 residues. Losses at the gene ends were 3 bases for V and 1 base for J; bases not matched to a gene: 1. The CDR3 spells CASSLGLAVQETQYF. CDR3 DNA sequence: TGTGCCAGCAGCTTGGGACTAGCGGTCCAAGAGACCCAGTACTTC.

This rearrangement joins TRBV27 to TRBJ1-1; TRBD1 might be the D (6 bases). CDR3 length equals 13 residues. The V gene lost 6 bases and the J gene lost 10 bases, with 18 bases spanning the gap. Germline V gives CDR1 MNHEY, CDR2 SMNVEV (reference sequence). The CDR3 coding sequence is TGTGCCAGCAGCACCGCCCCGGGGGCTCGAGCTTTCTTT. Amino acid sequence: CASSTAPGARAFF.

V and J are TRBV7-9 and TRBJ2-7; possible D gene TRBD2, 6 bases. V dropped 4 bases and J dropped 2 bases, with 15 bases sitting between them. The CDR3 length is 15 residues. CDR1 and CDR2 from the germline V gene are SEHNR and FQNEAQ (reference sequence). Written as DNA, the CDR3 is TGTGCCAGCAGCTACTTCGGGGGAAAGGCCTACGAGCAGTACTTC. This codes for CASSYFGGKAYEQYF.

V gene TRBV7-2 combines with J gene TRBJ2-7; TRBD2 is a possible D gene (6 bases). This CDR3 is 12 amino acids long. Germline lookup yields CDR1 SGHTA and CDR2 FQGNSA. V was trimmed by 4 bases and J by 3 bases, leaving 7 bases between them. The CDR3 region has the DNA TGTGCCAGCAGCTGGGGGGACTACGAGCAGTACTTC. Protein sequence: CASSWGDYEQYF.

The chain combines TRBV14 with TRBJ1-2, with D possibly being TRBD1 (5 bases). V was shortened by 5 bases and J by 6 bases, with 16 bases between the two germline ends. The CDR3 is made up of 14 amino acids. The germline V gene encodes CDR1 SGHDN and CDR2 FVKESK. This chain's CDR3 is CASSIAQGVDGYTF. The CDR3 nucleotides are TGTGCCAGCAGCATCGCCCAGGGTGTCGATGGCTACACCTTC.

This clonotype was observed once. The CDR3 DNA reads TGTGCCACCAGCTACACAGTGAACACTGAAGCTTTCTTT. Translated: CATSYTVNTEAFF. The rearrangement joins TRBV15 to TRBJ1-1, with D hard to call. The V and J ends lost 5 bases and 0 bases respectively, with 7 bases between them. The V gene's germline CDR1 is LNHNV and CDR2 YYDKDF (reference sequence). This CDR3 comprises 13 residues.

The sample holds one count of this clonotype. The V gene is TRBV19, the J gene TRBJ2-7, with D maybe TRBD1 (6 bases). V was trimmed by 3 bases and J by 4 bases, leaving 10 bases between them. The V gene's germline CDR1 is LNHDA and CDR2 SQIVND (reference sequence). This CDR3 has 13 amino acids. Here the CDR3 DNA reads TGTGCCAGTAGTATCGGACAGCTATACGAGCAGTACTTC. It is translated as CASSIGQLYEQYF.

This chain uses TRBV7-8 with TRBJ1-2; the D is unclear. V lost 1 base, J lost 4 bases, and 4 bases lay in between. The CDR3 is 12 residues long. In germline, CDR1 is SGHVS, CDR2 FQNEAQ. The CDR3 sequence: CASSLVSYGYTF. The CDR3 DNA sequence: TGTGCCAGCAGCTTAGTGAGCTATGGCTACACCTTC.

The genes are TRBV6-6 and TRBJ2-7, with TRBD2 matching over 11 bases. CDR1 MNHNY and CDR2 SVGAGI come from the germline V gene (reference sequence). Trimming took 6 bases from V and 2 from J; bases not matched to a gene: 9. This CDR3 has 16 residues. CDR3 bases: TGTGCCAGCAGACCACCTGGGACTAGCGGTACCTACGAGCAGTACTTC. Residues: CASRPPGTSGTYEQYF.

The chain carries TRBV28 and TRBJ2-5, with 7 nucleotides matching TRBD2. The germline V gene encodes CDR1 MDHEN and CDR2 SYDVKM. The CDR3 extends over 13 amino acids. J gave up 5 bases and V 8 bases, and 8 bases lay outside the gene matches. The CDR3 spells CASRVTGGETQYF. In nucleotides, the CDR3 is TGTGCCAGCCGCGTGACCGGGGGGGAGACCCAGTACTTC.

The CDR3 here is CASSIETTVPSNQPQHF. In nucleotides, the CDR3 is TGTGCCAGTAGTATAGAGACGACAGTACCTAGCAATCAGCCCCAGCATTTT. The chain combines TRBV19 with TRBJ1-5, with D possibly TRBD1 on 5 matching bases. From germline, CDR1 is LNHDA and CDR2 SQIVND (reference sequence). This CDR3 contains 17 residues. The V and J ends lost 0 bases and 0 bases respectively, with 12 bases between them.

The chain combines TRBV5-1 with TRBJ2-1, with TRBD1 matching 7 bases. Per the germline V gene, CDR1 is SGHRS and CDR2 is YFSETQ. The V segment lost 2 bases and the J segment 5 bases; nucleotides outside the gene matches: 16. This CDR3 has 18 amino acids. The CDR3 spells CASSFEGDRPFVHNEQFF. Written as DNA, the CDR3 is TGCGCCAGCAGCTTCGAAGGGGACAGACCATTCGTCCACAATGAGCAGTTCTTC. Using reference TRBV5-1 and TRBJ2-1 for the parts outside the CDR3, the full variable domain is KAGVTQTPRYLIKTRGQQVTLSCSPISGHRSVSWYQQTPGQGLQFLFEYFSETQRNKGNFPGRFSGRQFSNSRSEMNVSTLELGDSALYLCASSFEGDRPFVHNEQFFGPGTRLTVL.

The genes are TRBV4-3 and TRBJ1-1, with D uncertain. This CDR3 contains 14 residues. V was trimmed by 1 base and J by 4 bases, leaving 10 bases between them. The V gene's germline CDR1 is LGHNA and CDR2 YSLEER. CDR3 in amino acids: CASSQVSGATEAFF. The CDR3 DNA follows: TGCGCCAGCAGCCAAGTCTCGGGAGCCACTGAAGCTTTCTTT.

The chain joins TRBV7-3 to TRBJ2-2, with TRBD2 matching over 15 bases. The CDR3 has 19 amino acids. CDR1 SGHTA and CDR2 FQGTGA come from the germline V gene. Trimming took 5 bases from V and 3 from J; bases not matched to a gene: 10. CDR3 DNA: TGTGCCAGCAGCGAAGGACTAGCGGGAGGGCCGGCTGACACCGGGGAGCTGTTTTTT. This gives the protein CASSEGLAGGPADTGELFF.

This chain links TRBV12-3 or TRBV12-4 with TRBJ2-7; D not certain. V was cut by 7 bases and J by 3 bases, with 7 bases left in between. CDR3 size: 11 residues. The chain's CDR3 is CASTHSYEQYF. The CDR3 coding sequence is TGTGCCAGCACCCACAGCTACGAGCAGTACTTC.

This clonotype occurred a few times. This rearrangement joins TRBV9 to TRBJ2-5; maybe TRBD1 (6 bases). The CDR3 has 14 amino acids. V lost 3 bases, J lost 3 bases, and 12 bases lay in between. Germline CDR1 and CDR2: SGDLS and YYNGEE. CDR3 nucleotide sequence: TGTGCCAGCAGCGGTCCCGGGACAAAAGAGACCCAGTACTTC. This sequence encodes CASSGPGTKETQYF.

The CDR3: CASSPRAEGEKLFF. Here the CDR3 DNA reads TGTGCCAGCTCACCAAGGGCAGAGGGTGAAAAACTGTTTTTT. The chain has TRBV18 and TRBJ1-4; no definite D call. Germline CDR1 and CDR2: KGHSH and LQKENI. V lost 2 bases, J lost 7 bases, and 11 bases lay in between. The CDR3 runs 14 residues.